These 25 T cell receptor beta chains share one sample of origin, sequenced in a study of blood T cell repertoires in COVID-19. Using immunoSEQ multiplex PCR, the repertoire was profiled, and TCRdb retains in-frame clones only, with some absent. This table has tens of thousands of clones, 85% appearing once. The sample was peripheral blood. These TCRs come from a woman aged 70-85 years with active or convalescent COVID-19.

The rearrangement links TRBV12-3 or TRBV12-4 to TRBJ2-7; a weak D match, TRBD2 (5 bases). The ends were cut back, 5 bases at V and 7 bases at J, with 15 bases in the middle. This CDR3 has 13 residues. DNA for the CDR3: TGTGCCAGCAGTCCGCCATGGACTGGGGAGCAGTACTTC. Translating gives CASSPPWTGEQYF.

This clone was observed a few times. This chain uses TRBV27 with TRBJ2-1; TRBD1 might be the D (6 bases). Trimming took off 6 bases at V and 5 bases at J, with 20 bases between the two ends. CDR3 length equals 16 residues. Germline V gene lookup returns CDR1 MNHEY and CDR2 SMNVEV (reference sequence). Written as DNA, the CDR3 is TGTGCCAGCAGACGCATCGGCCGGGACACAGACAATGAGCAGTTCTTC. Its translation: CASRRIGRDTDNEQFF.

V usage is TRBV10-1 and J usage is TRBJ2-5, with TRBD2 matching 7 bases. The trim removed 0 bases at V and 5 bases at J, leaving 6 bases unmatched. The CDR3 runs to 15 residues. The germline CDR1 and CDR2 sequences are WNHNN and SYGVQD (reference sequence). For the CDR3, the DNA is TGCGCCAGCAGTGAGTCGAACGGGGGGACCGAGACCCAGTACTTC. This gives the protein CASSESNGGTETQYF.

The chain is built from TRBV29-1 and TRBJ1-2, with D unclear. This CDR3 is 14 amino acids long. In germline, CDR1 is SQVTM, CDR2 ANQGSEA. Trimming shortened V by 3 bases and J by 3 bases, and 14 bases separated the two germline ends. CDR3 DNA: TGCAGCGTTGATGCGGGGAGTGAGCACTATGGCTACACCTTC. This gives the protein CSVDAGSEHYGYTF. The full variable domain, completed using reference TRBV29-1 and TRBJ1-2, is SAVISQKPSRDICQRGTSLTIQCQVDSQVTMMFWYRQQPGQSLTLIATANQGSEATYESGFVIDKFPISRPNLTFSTLTVSNMSPEDSSIYLCSVDAGSEHYGYTFGSGTRLTVV.

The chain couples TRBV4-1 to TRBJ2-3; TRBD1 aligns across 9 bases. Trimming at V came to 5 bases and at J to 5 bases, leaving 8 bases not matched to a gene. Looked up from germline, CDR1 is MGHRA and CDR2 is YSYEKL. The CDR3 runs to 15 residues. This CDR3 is CASSYWDRAVDTQYF. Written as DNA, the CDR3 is TGCGCCAGCAGCTACTGGGACAGGGCGGTAGATACGCAGTATTTT.

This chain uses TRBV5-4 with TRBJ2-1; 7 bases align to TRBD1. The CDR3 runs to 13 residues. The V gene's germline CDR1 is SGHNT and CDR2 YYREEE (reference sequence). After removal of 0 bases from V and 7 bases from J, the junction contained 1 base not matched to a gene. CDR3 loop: CASSLAQGNEQFF. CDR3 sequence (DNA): TGTGCCAGCAGCTTGGCACAGGGGAATGAGCAGTTCTTC.

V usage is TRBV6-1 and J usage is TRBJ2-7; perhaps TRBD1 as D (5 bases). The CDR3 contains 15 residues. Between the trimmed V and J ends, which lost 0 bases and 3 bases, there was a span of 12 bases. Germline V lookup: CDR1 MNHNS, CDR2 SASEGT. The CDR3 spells CASSEAEGADYEQYF. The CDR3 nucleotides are TGTGCCAGCAGTGAAGCGGAAGGGGCGGACTACGAGCAGTACTTC.

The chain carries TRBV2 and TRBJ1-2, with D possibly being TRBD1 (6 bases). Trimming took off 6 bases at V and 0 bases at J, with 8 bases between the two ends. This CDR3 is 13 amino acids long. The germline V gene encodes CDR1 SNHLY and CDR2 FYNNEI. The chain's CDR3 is CASRTGPNYGYTF. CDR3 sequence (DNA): TGTGCCAGCAGAACAGGGCCTAACTATGGCTACACCTTC.

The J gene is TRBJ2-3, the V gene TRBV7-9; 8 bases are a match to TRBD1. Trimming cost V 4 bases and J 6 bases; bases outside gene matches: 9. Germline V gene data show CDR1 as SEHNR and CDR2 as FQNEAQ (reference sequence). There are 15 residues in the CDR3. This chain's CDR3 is CASSSQGASLDTQYF. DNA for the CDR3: TGTGCCAGCAGCTCCCAGGGGGCGAGTTTGGATACGCAGTATTTT.

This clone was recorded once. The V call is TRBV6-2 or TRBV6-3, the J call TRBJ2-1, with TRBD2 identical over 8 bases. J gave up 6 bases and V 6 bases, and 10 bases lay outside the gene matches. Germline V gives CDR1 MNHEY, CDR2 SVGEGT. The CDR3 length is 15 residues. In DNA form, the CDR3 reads TGTGCCAGCAGCCCACGGGGGGGCTTTCGCAATGAGCAGTTCTTC. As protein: CASSPRGGFRNEQFF.

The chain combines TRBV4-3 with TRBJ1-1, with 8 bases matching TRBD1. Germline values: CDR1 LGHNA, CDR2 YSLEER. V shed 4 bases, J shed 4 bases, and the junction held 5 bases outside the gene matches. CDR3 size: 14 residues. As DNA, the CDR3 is TGCGCCAGCAGCCGGGCAGGGGGCACCACTGAAGCTTTCTTT. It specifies CASSRAGGTTEAFF.

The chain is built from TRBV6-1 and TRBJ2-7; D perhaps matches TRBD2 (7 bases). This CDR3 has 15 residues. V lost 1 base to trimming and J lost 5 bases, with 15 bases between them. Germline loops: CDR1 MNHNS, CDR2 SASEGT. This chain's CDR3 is CASSEGRGGFHEQYF. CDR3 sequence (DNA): TGTGCCAGCAGTGAAGGCAGGGGAGGGTTCCACGAGCAGTACTTC.

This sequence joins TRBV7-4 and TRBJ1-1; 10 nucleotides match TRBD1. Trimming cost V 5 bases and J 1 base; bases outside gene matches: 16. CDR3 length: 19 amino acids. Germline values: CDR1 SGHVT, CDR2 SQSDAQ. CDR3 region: CASSPATPGQGIANTEAFF. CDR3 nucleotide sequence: TGTGCCAGCAGCCCAGCGACCCCGGGACAGGGGATAGCGAACACTGAAGCTTTCTTT.

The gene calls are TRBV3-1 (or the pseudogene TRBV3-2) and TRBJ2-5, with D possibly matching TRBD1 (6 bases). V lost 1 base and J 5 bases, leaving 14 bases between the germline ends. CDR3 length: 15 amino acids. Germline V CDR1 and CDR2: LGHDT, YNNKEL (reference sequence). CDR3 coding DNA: TGTGCCAGCAGCCAAGCTACAGGGCGGAGGGAGACCCAGTACTTC. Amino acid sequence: CASSQATGRRETQYF.

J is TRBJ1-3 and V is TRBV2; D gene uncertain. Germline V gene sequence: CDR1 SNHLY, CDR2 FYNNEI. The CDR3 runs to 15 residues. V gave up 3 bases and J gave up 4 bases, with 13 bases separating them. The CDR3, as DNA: TGTGCCAGCAGTGAGGGCCCCGGGAGGGGAAACACCATATATTTT. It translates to CASSEGPGRGNTIYF.

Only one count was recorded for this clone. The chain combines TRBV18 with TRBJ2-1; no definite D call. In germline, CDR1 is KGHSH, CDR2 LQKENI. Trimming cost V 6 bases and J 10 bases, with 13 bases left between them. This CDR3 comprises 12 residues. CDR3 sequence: CASSVPLGEQFF. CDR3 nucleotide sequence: TGTGCCAGCTCGGTGCCTCTCGGGGAGCAGTTCTTC.

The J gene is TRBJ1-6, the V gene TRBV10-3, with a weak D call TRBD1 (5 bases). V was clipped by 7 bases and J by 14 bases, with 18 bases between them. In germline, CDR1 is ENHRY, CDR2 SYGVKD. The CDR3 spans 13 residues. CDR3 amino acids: CAITEQGFLALHF. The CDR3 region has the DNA TGTGCCATCACCGAGCAGGGTTTCTTAGCCCTCCACTTT.

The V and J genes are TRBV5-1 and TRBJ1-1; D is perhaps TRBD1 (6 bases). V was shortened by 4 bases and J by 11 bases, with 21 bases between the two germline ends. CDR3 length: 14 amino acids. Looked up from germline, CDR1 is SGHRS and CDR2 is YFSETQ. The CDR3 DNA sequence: TGCGCCAGCAGCGTAGGTCCAGGGGACCGAATCGCTTTCTTT. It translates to CASSVGPGDRIAFF.

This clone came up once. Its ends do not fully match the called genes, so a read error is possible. The CDR3 nucleotides are TGTGCCAGCAGTTACTCCCTCGGGGGTAGCCATCAGCCCCAGCATTTT. It codes for CASSYSLGGSHQPQHF. The chain links TRBV6-2 or TRBV6-3 to TRBJ1-5, with D perhaps TRBD1 (5 bases). The germline V gene has CDR1 MNHEY and CDR2 SVGEGT. The CDR3 runs to 16 residues.

CDR3: CASSVGGTNTGELFF. CDR3 nucleotide sequence: TGTGCCAGCAGCGTCGGGGGGACGAACACCGGGGAGCTGTTTTTT. The chain carries TRBV5-4 and TRBJ2-2, with TRBD2 matching over 7 bases. The CDR3 runs 15 residues. Looked up from germline, CDR1 is SGHNT and CDR2 is YYREEE (reference sequence). The ends lost 4 bases at V and 0 bases at J; junction bases unmatched: 3. The variable domain in full, with the rest retrieved from reference TRBV5-4 and TRBJ2-2, is ETGVTQSPTHLIKTRGQQVTLRCSSQSGHNTVSWYQQALGQGPQFIFQYYREEENGRGNFPPRFSGLQFPNYSSELNVNALELDDSALYLCASSVGGTNTGELFFGEGSRLTVL.

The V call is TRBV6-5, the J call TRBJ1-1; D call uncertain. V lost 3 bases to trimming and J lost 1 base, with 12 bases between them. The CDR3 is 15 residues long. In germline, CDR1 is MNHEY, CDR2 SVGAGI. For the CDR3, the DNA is TGTGCCAGCAGTTATCGCGAAGTTCGGAACACTGAAGCTTTCTTT. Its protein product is CASSYREVRNTEAFF.

The DNA of the CDR3 is TGTGCCAGCAGCTGGTCGAGTAACACTGAAGCTTTCTTT. Translation gives CASSWSSNTEAFF. The J gene is TRBJ1-1, the V gene TRBV11-2, with D hard to call. The CDR3 is made up of 13 amino acids. CDR1 and CDR2 from the germline V gene are SGHAT and FQNNGV. V lost 4 bases to trimming and J lost 2 bases, with 8 bases between them.

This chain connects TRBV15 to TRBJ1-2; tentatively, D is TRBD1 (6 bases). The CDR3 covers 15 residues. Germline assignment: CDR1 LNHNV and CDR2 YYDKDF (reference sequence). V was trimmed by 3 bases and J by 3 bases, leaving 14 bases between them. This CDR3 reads CATSSRDTNYYGYTF. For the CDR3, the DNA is TGTGCCACCAGCAGCCGGGACACGAACTACTATGGCTACACCTTC.

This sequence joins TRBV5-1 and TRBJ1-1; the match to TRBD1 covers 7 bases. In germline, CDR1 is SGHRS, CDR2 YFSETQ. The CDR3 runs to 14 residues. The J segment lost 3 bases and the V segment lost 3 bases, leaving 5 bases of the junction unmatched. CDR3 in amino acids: CASSWRQGDTEAFF. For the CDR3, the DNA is TGCGCCAGCAGCTGGAGACAGGGAGACACTGAAGCTTTCTTT.

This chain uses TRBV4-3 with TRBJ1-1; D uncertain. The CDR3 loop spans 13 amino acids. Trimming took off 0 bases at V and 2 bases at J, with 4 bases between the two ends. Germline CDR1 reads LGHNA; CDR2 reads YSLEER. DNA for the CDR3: TGCGCCAGCAGCCAAGACTTTAACACTGAAGCTTTCTTT. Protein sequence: CASSQDFNTEAFF.